A selection of T cell receptor beta chains follows, all from one sample in a study of T cell repertoires in cytomegalovirus infection. TCRdb re-called the reads through MiXCR, storing one row per CDR3 protein. This table holds hundreds of thousands of distinct CDR3 sequences, roughly 30% found once. No antigen has been assigned to these receptors. This specimen consisted of cultured CD8+ T cells from PBMCs, obtained from culture after CMV antigen stimulation. The origin of the receptors is a human donor in good health (CMV status not recorded). Some clones in this sample may be carry-over from other donors' samples. Both conserved end residues are part of each CDR3. The D gene is left open where the match is weak. Expanded clones get a size class; other rows say once, few or many, or leave the size out.

.	TRBV29-1	TRBJ1-5	.	TGCAGCGTGATCTCGGGGGTCGGCAATCAGCCCCAGCATTTT	CSVISGVGNQPQHF
.	TRBV6-5	TRBJ1-3	.	TGTGCCAGCAGTTTGGCGTGGACGGCTAACACCATATATTTT	CASSLAWTANTIYF
.	TRBV12-3/TRBV12-4	TRBJ2-5	few	TGTGCCAGCAGTAGCCTTTTGACTCATCCCCCTGAGACCCAGTACTTC	CASSSLLTHPPETQYF
.	TRBV27	TRBJ2-1	.	TGTGCCAGCAGTTATGGGGTCCTACAAGCTTCGGAGCAGTTCTTC	CASSYGVLQASEQFF
.	TRBV6-2/TRBV6-3	TRBJ1-5	.	TGTGCCAGCAGTTACGAAGGCTTTAGCAAACAGCCCCAGCATTTT	CASSYEGFSKQPQHF
.	TRBV15	TRBJ2-1	.	TGTGCCACCAGCAGAGCCATCCGGGACGCCGGATACAATGAGCAGTTCTTC	CATSRAIRDAGYNEQFF
.	TRBV6-5	TRBJ1-4	few	TGTGCCAGCAGTACCTACAGGGAAACTAATGAAAAACTGTTTTTT	CASSTYRETNEKLFF
.	TRBV7-6	TRBJ1-1	few	TGTGCCAGCAGCTTTGAGGGGGGATCAACTGAAGCTTTCTTT	CASSFEGGSTEAFF
.	TRBV5-6	TRBJ2-1	.	TGTGCCAGCAGCTTGAATGAATTAATAGAGCAGTTCTTC	CASSLNELIEQFF
TRBD2	TRBV11-2	TRBJ2-1	.	TGTGCCAGCAGCCCCCACCTGGGTCTAGCGGGAGGTGAGCAGTTCTTC	CASSPHLGLAGGEQFF
.	TRBV27	TRBJ2-7	few	TGTGCCAGCAGTTTAAACAGGGTCCCCTACGAGCAGTACTTC	CASSLNRVPYEQYF
TRBD2	TRBV12-3/TRBV12-4	TRBJ2-3	.	TGTGCCAGCAGTTTAGGACTAGCGGGGATATCAGATACGCAGTATTTT	CASSLGLAGISDTQYF
.	TRBV6-1	TRBJ2-5	.	TGTGCCAGCAGTGAATTGGGGCTAGCTGAGACCCAGTACTTC	CASSELGLAETQYF
TRBD1	TRBV6-6	TRBJ1-3	.	TGTGCCAGCAGTTACTCGAGGCAGGGGGACACCATATATTTT	CASSYSRQGDTIYF
.	TRBV9	TRBJ1-2	.	TGTGCCAGCAGCGTAGGACAGCAACCTAAGTATGGCTACACCTTC	CASSVGQQPKYGYTF
.	TRBV3-1	TRBJ1-2	once	TGTGCCAGCAGCCCAGGGTGGGTTGGCTATGGCTACACCTTC	CASSPGWVGYGYTF
TRBD1	TRBV27	TRBJ1-1	few	TGTGCCAGCAGTTGGACAGGGGGCAGGACGGCTTTCTTT	CASSWTGGRTAFF
.	TRBV7-6	TRBJ1-2	many	TGTGCCACAGGGTCCGGAGGCTATGGCTACACCTTC	CATGSGGYGYTF
TRBD1	TRBV29-1	TRBJ1-2	.	TGCAGCGCCCTCGGACAGGGAAGTACCTATGGCTACACCTTC	CSALGQGSTYGYTF
TRBD2	TRBV7-9	TRBJ2-7	.	TGTGCCAGCACCCCACTAGCGGGGGGCTACGAGCAGTACTTC	CASTPLAGGYEQYF
.	TRBV7-9	TRBJ2-2	few	TGTGCCAGCAGGCGAATCGAACCAGGGAAGGGGACCGGGGAGCTGTTTTTT	CASRRIEPGKGTGELFF
.	TRBV6-5	TRBJ2-1	.	TGTGCCAGCAGTCGGACCTCCTGGGGCAATGAGCAGTTCTTC	CASSRTSWGNEQFF
.	TRBV5-5	TRBJ1-4	few	TGTGCCAGCAGCCCTGAGGGGGGGACTGAAAAACTGTTTTTT	CASSPEGGTEKLFF
TRBD1	TRBV4-1	TRBJ2-2	.	TGCGCCAGCAGCCAAGGATCCACAGGGGCAGCCGGGGAGCTGTTTTTT	CASSQGSTGAAGELFF
.	TRBV18	TRBJ1-1	.	TGTGCCAGCTCACCACCGAGTATTGGGGTTAGGGCTGAAGCTTTCTTT	CASSPPSIGVRAEAFF
.	TRBV4-1	TRBJ1-4	.	TGCGCCAGCAGCGCTGAGCCGGGGGTAACTAATGAAAAACTGTTTTTT	CASSAEPGVTNEKLFF
TRBD1	TRBV7-9	TRBJ2-1	.	TGTGCCAGCAACAGACAGGGGAGTTCCTACAATGAGCAGTTCTTC	CASNRQGSSYNEQFF
TRBD1	TRBV7-8	TRBJ1-4	few	TGTGCCAGCACACGGTCCACAGGGGGCCATGAAAAACTGTTTTTT	CASTRSTGGHEKLFF
TRBD1	TRBV7-9	TRBJ2-3	many	TGTGCCAGCAGCATCCGGGACAGGGGATTTGGTGATACGCAGTATTTT	CASSIRDRGFGDTQYF
.	TRBV2	TRBJ1-2	.	TGTGCCAGCAGTATCGGTGGCTACACCTTC	CASSIGGYTF
TRBD2	TRBV6-5	TRBJ2-2	few	TGTGCCAGCAGTTTCGTAGCGGGGGGAGACACCGGGGAGCTGTTTTTT	CASSFVAGGDTGELFF
TRBD1	TRBV27	TRBJ1-1	.	TGTGCCAGCACCTGGGGACAGAAAGCTTTCTTT	CASTWGQKAFF
TRBD1	TRBV23-1	TRBJ2-2	.	TGCGCCAGCAGATCGGACAGGGCGCACACCGGGGAGCTGTTTTTT	CASRSDRAHTGELFF
.	TRBV20-1	TRBJ1-1	.	TGCAGTGCAGGGTCAACTTTCTTT	CSAGSTFF
.	TRBV6-5	TRBJ1-1	few	TGTGCCAGCAGTTACTCCATTCCCTTTCTCGGCGCACCCGGGCTGAACACTGAAGCTTTCTTT	CASSYSIPFLGAPGLNTEAFF
.	TRBV7-2	TRBJ2-1	many	TGTGCCAGCAGCCAGACGAGCGCCAATGAGCAGTTCTTC	CASSQTSANEQFF
.	TRBV7-8	TRBJ1-2	few	TGTGCCAGCAGCTTAGCCACCGTTAACTATGGCTACACCTTC	CASSLATVNYGYTF
.	TRBV7-9	TRBJ2-3	many	TGTGCCAGCAGCTTACCCCGGGACGCCCTTAGCACAGATACGCAGTATTTT	CASSLPRDALSTDTQYF
.	TRBV19	TRBJ2-7	.	TGTGCCAGTAGTATAGGAGGCAAAGGGGGCGAGCAGTACTTC	CASSIGGKGGEQYF
.	TRBV20-1	TRBJ1-2	.	TGCAGTGCTAGAGATATCGAGGATTCCTATGTTAACTATGGCTACACCTTC	CSARDIEDSYVNYGYTF
.	TRBV29-1	TRBJ2-1	once	TGCAGCGTTGAAGACGGGGAGAGCTCCTACAATGAGCAGTTCTTC	CSVEDGESSYNEQFF
.	TRBV6-5	TRBJ2-3	.	TGTGCCAGCAAACAGGGTCTATCAGATACGCAGTATTTT	CASKQGLSDTQYF
.	TRBV12-3/TRBV12-4	TRBJ1-2	few	TGTGCCAGCAGTACTTCTTCTGGAGCGAACTATGGCTACACCTTC	CASSTSSGANYGYTF
.	TRBV12-3/TRBV12-4	TRBJ1-4	.	TGTGCCAGCAGATTCGGGCAGGGGAGTTCAACTAATGAAAAACTGTTTTTT	CASRFGQGSSTNEKLFF
TRBD1	TRBV12-5	TRBJ2-1	.	TGTGCTAGTGGCCAGGGGGACAATGAGCAGTTCTTC	CASGQGDNEQFF
TRBD1	TRBV7-6	TRBJ1-2	few	TGTGCCAGCAGCTTAGGTCCCTCCCGTGGGACAGGGAAGGGTGGCTACACCTTC	CASSLGPSRGTGKGGYTF
.	TRBV7-9	TRBJ1-1	many	TGTGCCAGCAGCTTCCGGGGGGCTAGTACTGAAGCTTTCTTT	CASSFRGASTEAFF
.	TRBV12-3/TRBV12-4	TRBJ2-7	few	TGTGCCAGCAGTTCCACTCTGGACCACGAGCAGTACTTC	CASSSTLDHEQYF
.	TRBV7-9	TRBJ2-2	.	TGTGCCAGCACCGCAGACAGGTTGAGGACCGGGGAGCTGTTTTTT	CASTADRLRTGELFF
.	TRBV2	TRBJ1-5	few	TGTGCCAGCACAAAGGATGGCCCGGGTAGCAATCAGCCCCAGCATTTT	CASTKDGPGSNQPQHF
TRBD2	TRBV7-9	TRBJ2-5	once	TGTGCCAGCAGTTCCGATTGGGACTATCCCTTGATGACCCAGTACTTC	CASSSDWDYPLMTQYF
.	TRBV9	TRBJ2-5	.	TGTGCCAGCAGCGAGACGGGGGGCCGAGAGACCCAGTACTTC	CASSETGGRETQYF
.	TRBV20-1	TRBJ2-7	few	TGCAGTGCTAGGGACCCCAGCTCCTACGAGCAGTACTTC	CSARDPSSYEQYF
.	TRBV7-6	TRBJ2-7	.	TGTGCCAGCAGCTTAGCCCCAGGAACTACCTCCTACGAGCAGTACTTC	CASSLAPGTTSYEQYF
TRBD2	TRBV27	TRBJ2-3	.	TGTGCCAGCTGCCTAGCGGGGGGTCTCACAGATACGCAGTATTTT	CASCLAGGLTDTQYF
.	TRBV29-1	TRBJ1-1	.	TGCAGCGTGACGACACCCATGAACACTGAAGCTTTCTTT	CSVTTPMNTEAFF